This T cell receptor beta chain is drawn from a study of T cell responses to AZD1222 COVID-19 vaccine. Across the study: Second doses were pooled across both intervals (about 4 or about 12 weeks). Study conclusions and caveats: Repertoire sampling occurred only after the peak T cell response. Compared with day 0, the breadth and depth of the Spike-specific TCR repertoire rose significantly after two doses of AZD1222. Only a handful of AZD1222 recipients, five to seven in all, had baseline seropositivity.

Of note for this clone: Its antigen is undetermined.

Profiled with immunoSEQ multiplex PCR; TCRdb holds only in-frame clones, not every one. The sample lists roughly 120,000 clones; 87% were seen once. Per germline, CDR1 SGHVS and CDR2 FNYEAQ. The CDR3 runs 19 residues. Deletions cut 2 bases from V and 2 bases from J, with 22 bases between. Here the sequenced sample was peripheral blood, taken on day 0 of AZD1222 vaccination. The TCR comes from an adult in good health. This chain uses TRBV7-6 with TRBJ2-1, with a tentative D call TRBD2 (7 bases). The CDR3 nucleotides read TGTGCCAGCAGCTTATGGGGGGGCGGGACACTGTATGCCTACAATGAGCAGTTCTTC. Protein sequence: CASSLWGGGTLYAYNEQFF.